Listed below are T cell receptor beta chains from one sample, sequenced in a study of T-cell reconstitution after alpha-beta-depleted transplantation in children. TCRdb redid the calling of the PCR reads with MiXCR, one entry per CDR3 protein. The sample yields about 15,000 distinct CDR3 sequences, around 12% seen once. Sequenced material: PBMCs, mostly from graft donor cells, taken 180 days after TCRalphabeta/CD19-depleted stem cell transplant. The receptors were gathered from a boy younger than two who had a stem cell transplant for Wiskott-Aldrich syndrome, so the T cells may come from the graft donor. The CDR3 runs from the conserved cysteine through the conserved F or W. The D gene is left open where the match is weak. Some rows mark clone size as missing; the rest say once, few, many or name a class of expanded clone.

V	J	size	D	length	DNA	CDR3
TRBV7-8	TRBJ2-5	many	TRBD1	15	TGTGCCAGCAGCTTTCTCGGGACAGACCAAGAGACCCAGTACTTC	CASSFLGTDQETQYF
TRBV5-1	TRBJ1-1	NA	NA	16	TGCGCCAGCAGAACCTTAAGAAACGGGAGGGACACTGAAGCTTTCTTT	CASRTLRNGRDTEAFF
TRBV20-1	TRBJ2-7	few	TRBD1	13	TGCAGTGCAGACCGGACAGGGAACTACGAGCAGTACTTC	CSADRTGNYEQYF
TRBV15	TRBJ2-3	NA	NA	16	TGTGCCACCAGCAGAGACCGCCCTACTAGCACAGATACGCAGTATTTT	CATSRDRPTSTDTQYF
TRBV10-3	TRBJ2-5	NA	NA	17	TGTGCCATCAGTAGGGGGGAAGCGGCCTTAACCCTAGAGACCCAGTACTTC	CAISRGEAALTLETQYF
TRBV11-2	TRBJ2-7	many	NA	14	TGTGCCAGCAGCTTAGTCGCCGTCTCCTACGAGCAGTACTTC	CASSLVAVSYEQYF
TRBV12-3/TRBV12-4	TRBJ2-1	NA	TRBD1	14	TGTGCCAGCAGATTCGACAGGGCGTACAATGAGCAGTTCTTC	CASRFDRAYNEQFF
TRBV5-1	TRBJ2-7	many	NA	15	TGCGCCAGCAGCTTGGCCTCAGGGGGGGAGGACGAGCAGTACTTC	CASSLASGGEDEQYF
TRBV3-1	TRBJ1-5	few	NA	15	TGTGCCAGCGGCCGGGGACACCTTAGCAATCAGCCCCAGCATTTT	CASGRGHLSNQPQHF
TRBV7-9	TRBJ1-4	many	TRBD1	14	TGTGCCAGCAGCTACAGGGGGACGAATGAAAAACTGTTTTTT	CASSYRGTNEKLFF
TRBV20-1	TRBJ1-4	NA	TRBD1	14	TGCAGTGCTGGATCTGGGAAGGGGGCGGCAAAACTGTTTTTT	CSAGSGKGAAKLFF
TRBV16	TRBJ2-7	many	NA	16	TGTGCCAGCAGCCGGATCGTGGTACACGGCGCGTACGAGCAGTACTTC	CASSRIVVHGAYEQYF
TRBV7-7	TRBJ2-1	NA	NA	16	TGTGCCAGCAGCTTAGGGATCGCGAGCTCCTACAATGAGCAGTTCTTC	CASSLGIASSYNEQFF
TRBV7-9	TRBJ2-2	few	NA	11	TGTGCCAGCATAGACACCGGGGAGCTGTTTTTT	CASIDTGELFF
TRBV5-8	TRBJ2-5	NA	NA	14	TGTGCCAGCAGCTTGGGGCCCCTTCGGGAGACCCAGTACTTC	CASSLGPLRETQYF